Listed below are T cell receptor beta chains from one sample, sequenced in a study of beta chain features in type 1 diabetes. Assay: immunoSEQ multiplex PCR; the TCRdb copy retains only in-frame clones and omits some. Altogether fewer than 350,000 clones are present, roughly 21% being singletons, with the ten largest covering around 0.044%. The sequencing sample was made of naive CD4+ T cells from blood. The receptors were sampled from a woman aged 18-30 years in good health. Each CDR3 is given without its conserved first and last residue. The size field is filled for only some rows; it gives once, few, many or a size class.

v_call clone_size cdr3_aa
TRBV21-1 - ASSKSQGQHSNQPQH
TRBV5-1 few ASSMGQPPLH
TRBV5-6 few ASSPTGRGTQY
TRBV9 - ASSPGGQETQY
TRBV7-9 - ASSLSERGYT
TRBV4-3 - ASSQRGQVSSYNEQF
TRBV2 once ASRRLAGGTYEQY
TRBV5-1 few ASSLDRDLYGYT
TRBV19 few ASSRDTGTSGRNEQF
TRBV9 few ASSVGQGQVLGYGYT
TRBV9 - ASSDRDFSDTQY
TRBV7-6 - ASSLGQGAGELF
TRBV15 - ATSTYTDTQY